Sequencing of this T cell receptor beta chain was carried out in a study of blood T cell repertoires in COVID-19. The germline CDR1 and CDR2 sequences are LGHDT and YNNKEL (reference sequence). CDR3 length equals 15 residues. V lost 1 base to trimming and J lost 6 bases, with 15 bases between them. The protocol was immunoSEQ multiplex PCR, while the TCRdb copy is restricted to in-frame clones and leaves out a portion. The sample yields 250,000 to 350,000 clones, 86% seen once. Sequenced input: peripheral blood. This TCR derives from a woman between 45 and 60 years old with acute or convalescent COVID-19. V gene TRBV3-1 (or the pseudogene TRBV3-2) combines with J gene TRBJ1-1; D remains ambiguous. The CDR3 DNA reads TGTGCCAGCAGCCAAGCGACCGCCGGGTGGTCTGAAGCTTTCTTT. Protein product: CASSQATAGWSEAFF.